This TCR beta chain originates from a study of identical twins. Findings of the study overall: Alpha sequences that were out-of-frame and twin-shared showed an excess of low generation probability. There were fewer insertions in abundant cord blood beta clonotypes, but memory repertoires showed no such pattern.

V lost 5 bases, J lost 6 bases, and 13 bases lay in between. Germline V gene data show CDR1 as SGHNT and CDR2 as YENEEA. This CDR3 contains 13 residues. To note about this clonotype: Its antigen is as yet unknown.

Unique molecular identifiers were in the cDNA, with template-switch universal primer binding. Via MiXCR, TCRdb re-called the 5' RACE reads, giving one row per CDR3 protein. This table holds 200,000 to 250,000 distinct CDR3 sequences, roughly 7% found once. Another study also made use of these data, one on yellow fever vaccine responses in identical twins. That report notes: Vaccine T cell responses of twins reportedly seemed partly convergent and partly personalized.

The specimen sequenced was memory (CD45RO+) T cells sorted from blood. The J gene is TRBJ1-1, the V gene TRBV11-3; TRBD1 might be the D (6 bases). The receptor's source is a woman between 18 and 30 years old in good health. DNA for the CDR3: TGTGCCAGCAGCGCACCAGGGGTAGCTGAAGCTTTCTTT. Amino acid sequence: CASSAPGVAEAFF.